This T cell receptor beta chain was obtained from a study of OX40 agonist ivuxolimab in advanced cancers. Regarding the study in general: The costimulatory receptor OX40 (CD134) was targeted by ivuxolimab, a fully human IgG2 agonistic monoclonal antibody. Intravenous ivuxolimab was administered to patients every 2 weeks at six dose levels: 0.01, 0.1, 0.3, 1.5, 3 and 10 mg/kg. Of the approximately 50 dose-escalation patients, hepatocellular carcinoma was present in roughly 19, melanoma in around 15, renal cell carcinoma in 9 and head and neck cancer in 9. The dose-escalation cohort was almost 85% male with a mean age of roughly 62 years, ranging from 23 to 79. Prior anti-PD-1, anti-PD-L1 or anti-CTLA-4 therapy was permitted, and checkpoint inhibitors had been received by less than 45% of dose-escalation patients. Partial responses occurred in three dose-escalation patients, of whom one had hepatocellular carcinoma and two had cutaneous melanoma. The point of sequencing TCRbeta in the periphery was to test whether ivuxolimab changed TCR sequence diversity and drove clonal T-cell expansion. The paper reports the monotherapy dose-escalation portion (N of about 47 patients) of the phase I ivuxolimab trial. The investigation overall reported the following: Low levels of normalized T-cell clonal expansion were also seen in some nonresponding patients. In the 0.1-3.0 mg/kg groups, partial responders had among the lowest normalized peripheral clonal expansion, particularly in CD8+ T cells. At doses of 0.1 to 3.0 mg/kg, clonal expansion of both CD4+ and CD8+ blood T cells was observed from baseline to week 6. Antigen specificity was not determined for the clonally expanded peripheral T cells. After ivuxolimab, expanded clones were on average more numerous among CD8+ T cells than among CD4+ T cells.

The trial excluded patients who had a history of autoimmune disease or were on systemic immunosuppression. Peripheral blood for TCR sequencing was collected from all dose cohorts at baseline, on cycle 4 day 1, and on cycle 7 day 1. The samples were drawn from a first-in-human, open-label, multicenter phase I dose-escalation trial of ivuxolimab. The trial enrolled adults with locally advanced or metastatic head and neck squamous cell, hepatocellular, melanoma or renal cell carcinoma. Before TCR sequencing, CD4+ and CD8+ T cells were separately sorted from peripheral blood. Genomic DNA was isolated from the sorted cells so that the TCRbeta CDR3 region could be sequenced. TCRbeta CDR3 regions were sequenced using the immunoSEQ Assay. As stored in TCRdb, this immuneACCESS dataset retains in-frame rearrangements with V and J assigned. A fraction of the clones does not appear; measured against another copy, unresolved V genes explain less than half of the discrepancy, and the remainder lacks a known reason. The sample has 30,000 to 40,000 clones on record, about 80% of them singletons. The ten largest make up roughly 19% of the sample.

CDR1 and CDR2 are drawn from the germline V gene: MNHEY, SVGAGI. From the cysteine up to the phenylalanine, the CDR3 has a length of 13 residues. Just the 39-base CDR3 DNA is kept, in frame starting at base 1. Regarding this clone: What this receptor recognizes is not known. At one boundary the junction diverges from the germline segment, which might be a read error.

The source material was CD4+ or CD8+ T cells sorted from blood, sampled in a trial of the OX40 agonist ivuxolimab. The V and J segments used are TRBV6-5 and TRBJ2-7, with TRBD1 identical over 8 junction bases. The TCR comes from an adult with an advanced solid tumor such as melanoma, head and neck, liver or kidney cancer. The nucleotide sequence is given as TGTGCCAGCAGTGCCCTGGACAGGGTCGAGGAGTACTTC. The translation is CASSALDRVEEYF.